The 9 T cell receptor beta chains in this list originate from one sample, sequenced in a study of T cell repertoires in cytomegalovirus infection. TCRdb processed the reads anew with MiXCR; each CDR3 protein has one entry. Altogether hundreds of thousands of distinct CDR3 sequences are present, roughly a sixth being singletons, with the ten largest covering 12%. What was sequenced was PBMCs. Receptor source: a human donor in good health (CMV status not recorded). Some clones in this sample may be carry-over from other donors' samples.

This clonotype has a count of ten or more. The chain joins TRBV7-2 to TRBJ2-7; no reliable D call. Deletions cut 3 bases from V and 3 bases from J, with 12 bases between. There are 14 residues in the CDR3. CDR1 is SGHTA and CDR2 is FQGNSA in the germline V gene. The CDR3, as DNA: TGTGCCAGCAGCTTTTTACTATCGGGCTACGAGCAGTACTTC. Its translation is CASSFLLSGYEQYF.

CDR3 DNA: TGTGCCGCCCGGGACGCGCTACGACCCCAGCATTTT. Its translation is CAARDALRPQHF. The chain carries TRBV6-1 and TRBJ1-5; D might be TRBD1 (5 bases). Germline V CDR1 and CDR2: MNHNS, SASEGT. V gave up 11 bases and J gave up 10 bases, with 18 bases separating them. The CDR3 length is 12 residues.

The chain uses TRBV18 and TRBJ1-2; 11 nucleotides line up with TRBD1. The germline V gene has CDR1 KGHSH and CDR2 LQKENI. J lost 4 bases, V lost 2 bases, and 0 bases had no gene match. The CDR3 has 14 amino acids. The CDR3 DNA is TGTGCCAGCTCACCAGGGACAGGGGGCTATGGCTACACCTTC. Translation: CASSPGTGGYGYTF.

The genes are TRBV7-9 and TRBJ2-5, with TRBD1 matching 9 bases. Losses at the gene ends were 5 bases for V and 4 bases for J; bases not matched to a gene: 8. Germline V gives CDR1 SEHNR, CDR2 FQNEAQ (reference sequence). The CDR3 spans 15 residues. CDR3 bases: TGTGCCAGCAGCCCCGGACAGGGGTATTCAGAGACCCAGTACTTC. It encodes CASSPGQGYSETQYF.

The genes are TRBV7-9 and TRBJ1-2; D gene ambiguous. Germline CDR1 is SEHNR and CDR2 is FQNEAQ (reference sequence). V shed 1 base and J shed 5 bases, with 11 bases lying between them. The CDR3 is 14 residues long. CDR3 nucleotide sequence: TGTGCCAGCAGCTTAGAAGGGCAGTCTTATGGCTACACCTTC. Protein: CASSLEGQSYGYTF.

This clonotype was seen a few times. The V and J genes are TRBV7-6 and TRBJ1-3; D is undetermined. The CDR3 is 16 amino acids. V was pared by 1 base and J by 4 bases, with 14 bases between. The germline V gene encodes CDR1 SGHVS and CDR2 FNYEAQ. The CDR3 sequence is CASSLEMWGSGNTIYF. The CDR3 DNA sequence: TGTGCCAGCAGCTTAGAGATGTGGGGTTCCGGAAACACCATATATTTT.

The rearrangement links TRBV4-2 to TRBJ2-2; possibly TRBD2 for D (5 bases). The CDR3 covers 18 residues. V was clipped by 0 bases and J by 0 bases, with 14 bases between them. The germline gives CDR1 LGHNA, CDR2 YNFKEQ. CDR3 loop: CASSQDPVHGANTGELFF. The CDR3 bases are TGTGCCAGCAGCCAAGATCCGGTCCACGGGGCGAACACCGGGGAGCTGTTTTTT.

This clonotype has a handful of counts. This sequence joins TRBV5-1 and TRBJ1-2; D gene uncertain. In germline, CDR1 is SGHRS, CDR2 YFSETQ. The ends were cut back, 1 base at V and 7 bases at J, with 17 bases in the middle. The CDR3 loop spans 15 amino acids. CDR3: CASSLNKMFVSGYTF. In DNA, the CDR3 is TGCGCCAGCAGCTTGAATAAGATGTTTGTGAGTGGCTACACCTTC.

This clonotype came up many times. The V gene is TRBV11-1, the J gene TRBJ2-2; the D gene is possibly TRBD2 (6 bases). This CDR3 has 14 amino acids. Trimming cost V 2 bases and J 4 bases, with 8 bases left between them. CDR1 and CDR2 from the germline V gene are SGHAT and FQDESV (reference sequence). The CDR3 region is CASSLRGLTGELFF. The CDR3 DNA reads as TGTGCCAGCAGCTTAAGGGGACTCACCGGGGAGCTGTTTTTT.